Each of the 12 T cell receptor beta chains below was sequenced from the same sample in a study of cytomegalovirus exposure and HLA in healthy donors. 13 Jbeta primers and 60 Vbeta primers were used for the PCR. This table comes from immunoSEQ multiplex PCR, and its TCRdb copy is limited to in-frame clones, with some not included. Of around 190,000 clones listed, 79% were seen once; the top ten hold 4.4%. Sequenced: PBMCs. The receptors were sampled from a woman between 25 and 40 years old in good health and CMV-seropositive.

This sequence joins TRBV30 and TRBJ2-7; 13 nucleotides line up with TRBD2. The germline CDR1 and CDR2 sequences are GTSNPN and SVGIG (reference sequence). There are 14 residues in the CDR3. V was clipped by 0 bases and J by 6 bases; unmatched bases: 2. Here the CDR3 DNA reads TGTGCCTGGAGTGTAGGGACTAGCGGGATCGAGCAGTACTTC. Its translation is CAWSVGTSGIEQYF.

This clone appeared once. The chain couples TRBV2 to TRBJ2-7; 7 nucleotides align to TRBD1. The ends lost 7 bases at V and 3 bases at J; junction bases unmatched: 3. The CDR3 length is 12 residues. The germline V gene has CDR1 SNHLY and CDR2 FYNNEI. Here the CDR3 DNA reads TGTGCCAGCAACAGGGACAGCTACGAGCAGTACTTC. It translates to CASNRDSYEQYF.

The chain carries TRBV11-2 and TRBJ2-7; no definite D call. V lost 3 bases and J lost 7, with 10 bases in between. Germline values: CDR1 SGHAT, CDR2 FQNNGV. This CDR3 is built from 12 residues. CDR3 in amino acids: CASSLLPREQYF. CDR3 nucleotide sequence: TGTGCCAGCAGCTTGCTACCCCGGGAGCAGTACTTC.

The rearrangement uses TRBV10-3 and TRBJ1-5, with D hard to call. From germline, CDR1 is ENHRY and CDR2 SYGVKD. This CDR3 spans 15 amino acids. Trimming pared 0 bases from V and 7 bases from J, leaving 13 bases between. The CDR3 coding sequence is TGTGCCATCAGTGAGTCGGAGATGAGTGGACAGCCCCAGCATTTT. This encodes CAISESEMSGQPQHF.

A single count supports this clone. This chain joins TRBV9 and TRBJ1-1; the match to TRBD1 covers 7 bases. The CDR3 sequence is 15 residues long. Trimming cost V 0 bases and J 3 bases; bases outside gene matches: 5. Germline lookup yields CDR1 SGDLS and CDR2 YYNGEE. The CDR3, as DNA: TGTGCCAGCAGCGTAGAGGCAGGGGGATACACTGAAGCTTTCTTT. The encoded protein is CASSVEAGGYTEAFF.

A few counts support this clone. The chain recombines TRBV9 with TRBJ2-3, with 7 bases fitting TRBD2. The CDR3 contains 17 residues. V shed 5 bases, J shed 8 bases, and the junction held 20 bases outside the gene matches. Looked up from germline, CDR1 is SGDLS and CDR2 is YYNGEE. CDR3 residues: CASSASSGTPRERTQYF. DNA for the CDR3: TGTGCCAGCAGTGCCTCCAGCGGGACCCCCAGGGAGCGTACGCAGTATTTT. The variable domain in full, with the rest retrieved from reference TRBV9 and TRBJ2-3, is DSGVTQTPKHLITATGQRVTLRCSPRSGDLSVYWYQQSLDQGLQFLIQYYNGEERAKGNILERFSAQQFPDLHSELNLSSLELGDSALYFCASSASSGTPRERTQYFGPGTRLTVL.

This clone appeared once. The chain is built from TRBV4-3 and TRBJ1-5; possibly TRBD1 for D (6 bases). CDR3 length: 13 residues. V lost 4 bases, J lost 8 bases, and 12 bases lay in between. The germline V gene encodes CDR1 LGHNA and CDR2 YSLEER. CDR3 in amino acids: CASSLQGGEPQHF. The CDR3 DNA is TGCGCCAGCAGCCTACAGGGTGGCGAGCCCCAGCATTTT.

The chain employs TRBV7-8 and TRBJ2-1; D gene uncertain. With 5 bases removed from V and 5 bases from J, the gap between germline ends came to 10 bases. CDR1 and CDR2 from the germline V gene are SGHVS and FQNEAQ. This CDR3 spans 13 amino acids. The CDR3 loop reads CASSSLLDNEQFF. CDR3 sequence (DNA): TGTGCCAGCAGCAGCCTCCTCGACAATGAGCAGTTCTTC.

The chain couples TRBV5-6 to TRBJ1-1; D unresolved. CDR1 and CDR2 from the germline V gene are SGHDT and YYEEEE. V lost 0 bases and J lost 0, with 15 bases in between. CDR3 length equals 17 residues. The CDR3 coding sequence is TGTGCCAGCAGCTTGGTCCGGGAGACGACTTTGAACACTGAAGCTTTCTTT. This sequence encodes CASSLVRETTLNTEAFF.

This chain joins TRBV7-2 and TRBJ1-2; D may be TRBD1 (5 bases). The V and J ends lost 2 bases and 6 bases respectively, with 10 bases between them. CDR3 size: 13 residues. The germline CDR1 and CDR2 sequences are SGHTA and FQGNSA. DNA of the CDR3: TGTGCCAGCAGCTTAATGCGGGGCGATGGCTACACCTTC. Translation gives CASSLMRGDGYTF.

This chain uses TRBV19 with TRBJ2-1; the D is unclear. Germline V gene lookup returns CDR1 LNHDA and CDR2 SQIVND (reference sequence). The V and J ends lost 3 bases and 7 bases respectively, with 16 bases between them. The CDR3 runs to 15 residues. The CDR3 DNA follows: TGTGCCAGTAGTATTTTTGAAGGCGCGAGGAATGAGCAGTTCTTC. Translation: CASSIFEGARNEQFF.

The chain employs TRBV15 and TRBJ2-7; D ambiguous. Germline V gene data show CDR1 as LNHNV and CDR2 as YYDKDF (reference sequence). This CDR3 region has 14 residues. V dropped 3 bases and J dropped 3 bases, with 12 bases sitting between them. The CDR3 nucleotides are TGTGCCACCAGCAGTTCCCGGCAGGACTACGAGCAGTACTTC. Protein sequence: CATSSSRQDYEQYF. The whole variable domain, filled in from reference TRBV15 and TRBJ2-7, reads DAMVIQNPRYQVTQFGKPVTLSCSQTLNHNVMYWYQQKSSQAPKLLFHYYDKDFNNEADTPDNFQSRRPNTSFCFLDIRSPGLGDTAMYLCATSSSRQDYEQYFGPGTRLTVT.